Below, 17 T cell receptor beta chains from the same sample are listed, as sequenced in a study of blood T cells in healthy people across ages. Sample-barcoded 5' priming and a J-beta primer mix drove a second PCR of roughly 7 to 11 cycles. TCRdb called the 5' RACE reads again in MiXCR, with one record for every CDR3 protein. This table holds approximately 580,000 distinct CDR3 sequences, 24% found once. This sample also appeared in a second study, on T cells of mothers and their children.

The sample taken for sequencing was blood. The receptors derive from a boy younger than 18 in good health.

The chain is built from TRBV28 and TRBJ2-1; either TRBD1 or TRBD2 may fit D (5 bases each). Germline CDR1 reads MDHEN; CDR2 reads SYDVKM. This CDR3 has 12 amino acids. The ends were cut back, 8 bases at V and 8 bases at J, with 13 bases in the middle. For the CDR3, the DNA is TGTGCCAGCCTTAGTCGGGGCGATGAGCAGTTCTTC. Amino acids: CASLSRGDEQFF.

The gene calls are TRBV5-1 and TRBJ2-5, with D unclear. CDR1 and CDR2 (germline): SGHRS, YFSETQ. The CDR3 is made up of 14 amino acids. With 7 bases removed from V and 2 bases from J, the gap between germline ends came to 15 bases. The CDR3 is CASGMMTGQETQYF. The CDR3 DNA reads TGCGCCAGCGGTATGATGACTGGGCAAGAGACCCAGTACTTC.

This clonotype came up a few times. V usage is TRBV5-6 and J usage is TRBJ1-1; 8 bases are a match to TRBD1. The CDR3 totals 17 residues. Germline CDR1 and CDR2: SGHDT and YYEEEE. V was clipped by 5 bases and J by 4 bases; unmatched bases: 16. CDR3 amino acids: CASSSLRTGQRSTEAFF. CDR3 in DNA: TGTGCCAGCAGTTCCCTCCGGACAGGGCAGCGGTCCACTGAAGCTTTCTTT. The variable domain in full, completed from reference TRBV5-6 and TRBJ1-1, reads DAGVTQSPTHLIKTRGQQVTLRCSPKSGHDTVSWYQQALGQGPQFIFQYYEEEERQRGNFPDRFSGHQFPNYSSELNVNALLLGDSALYLCASSSLRTGQRSTEAFFGQGTRLTVV.

This clonotype was picked up a small number of times. The chain uses TRBV28 and TRBJ2-4; D is undetermined. The CDR3 extends over 14 amino acids. Germline V CDR1 and CDR2: MDHEN, SYDVKM. V lost 6 bases to trimming and J lost 2 bases, with 11 bases between them. CDR3 residues: CASSRGGTKNIQYF. The CDR3 bases are TGTGCCAGCAGCCGCGGTGGGACCAAAAACATTCAGTACTTC.

This clonotype was seen only a few times. This sequence joins TRBV28 and TRBJ1-4, with D possibly matching TRBD1 (5 bases). The germline V gene encodes CDR1 MDHEN and CDR2 SYDVKM. V shed 2 bases and J shed 4 bases, with 14 bases lying between them. The CDR3 covers 16 residues. The CDR3 sequence is CASSLTLWGSNEKLFF. CDR3 in DNA: TGTGCCAGCAGTTTAACCCTATGGGGGAGTAATGAAAAACTGTTTTTT.

The table lists this clonotype with a few counts. This chain links TRBV20-1 with TRBJ1-5; D unresolved. The CDR3 runs 15 residues. CDR1 DFQATT and CDR2 SNEGSKA come from the germline V gene (reference sequence). Trimming took off 6 bases at V and 5 bases at J, with 20 bases between the two ends. CDR3 loop: CSAPNFGVRDQPQHF. The CDR3 nucleotides read TGCAGTGCCCCGAATTTTGGGGTGAGGGATCAGCCCCAGCATTTT.

This clonotype appeared many times. The junction departs from the called germline gene at one end, perhaps through a read error. V and J are TRBV7-2 and TRBJ2-3, with 9 bases aligning to TRBD2. CDR1 SGHTA and CDR2 FQGNSA come from the germline V gene. This CDR3 region has 16 residues. CDR3 amino acids: CASSLVAGAPADTQYF. The DNA for the CDR3 is TGTGCCAGCAGTTTAGTAGCGGGAGCTCCTGCAGATACGCAGTATTTT.

The chain recombines TRBV25-1 with TRBJ2-5; the D is unclear. Trimming cost V 0 bases and J 4 bases, with 9 bases left between them. There are 14 residues in the CDR3. The germline CDR1 and CDR2 sequences are MGHDK and SYGVNS. In DNA form, the CDR3 reads TGTGCCAGCAGTGAATACTCGGGCGGAGAGACCCAGTACTTC. Amino acids: CASSEYSGGETQYF.

The V gene is TRBV6-2 or TRBV6-3, the J gene TRBJ1-6, with D possibly TRBD1 on 5 matching bases. V lost 6 bases and J lost 10, with 16 bases in between. Germline lookup yields CDR1 MNHEY and CDR2 SVGEGT. The CDR3 contains 14 residues. In nucleotides, the CDR3 is TGTGCCAGCAGCCAGGGACGGACGGTATCACCCCTCCACTTT. Its protein is CASSQGRTVSPLHF.

This clonotype was seen a few times. CDR3 in DNA: TGTGCCAGCAGCACAACCGACAGAAGCGAGCAGTACTTC. Amino acid sequence: CASSTTDRSEQYF. The rearrangement links TRBV7-2 to TRBJ2-7; a weak D match, TRBD1 (5 bases). Trimming removed 5 bases at V and 6 bases at J, with 14 bases between. Germline V lookup: CDR1 SGHTA, CDR2 FQGNSA. The CDR3 is 13 amino acids.

This clonotype has more than one count but fewer than ten. The chain employs TRBV4-3 and TRBJ1-2; the D gene is possibly TRBD1 (6 bases). The CDR3 is 18 residues long. Germline assignment: CDR1 LGHNA and CDR2 YSLEER. Trimming stripped 1 base from V and 5 bases from J, with 23 bases between. DNA for the CDR3: TGCGCCAGCAGCCAAGGTCGGAGGGGGTCAGAACCTCTATATGGCTACACCTTC. Translating it yields CASSQGRRGSEPLYGYTF.

The rearrangement uses TRBV14 and TRBJ2-5, with D maybe TRBD1 (5 bases). The CDR3 is made up of 15 amino acids. V dropped 5 bases and J dropped 7 bases, with 20 bases sitting between them. Germline CDR1 and CDR2: SGHDN and FVKESK. The CDR3 loop reads CASSYPDNVEGTQYF. CDR3 nucleotides: TGTGCCAGCAGCTACCCGGACAACGTCGAAGGGACCCAGTACTTC.

The chain links TRBV5-1 to TRBJ1-2; 7 nucleotides align to TRBD1. V lost 4 bases and J lost 2; bases outside the gene matches: 8. In germline, CDR1 is SGHRS, CDR2 YFSETQ. There are 15 residues in the CDR3. The CDR3 DNA follows: TGCGCCAGCAGCCCCGGACAGGTTCCCAACTATGGCTACACCTTC. Encoded protein: CASSPGQVPNYGYTF.

V gene TRBV4-3 combines with J gene TRBJ2-5; D gene ambiguous. The CDR3 is 17 residues long. Trimming left V 0 bases short and J 0 bases short, with 14 bases between. In germline, CDR1 is LGHNA, CDR2 YSLEER. The DNA of the CDR3 is TGCGCCAGCAGCCAAGATCAGGTAGCACAGAACCAAGAGACCCAGTACTTC. This encodes CASSQDQVAQNQETQYF.

The chain recombines TRBV7-2 with TRBJ1-5; unclear D gene. Germline V gene data show CDR1 as SGHTA and CDR2 as FQGNSA. CDR3 length: 12 residues. V was shortened by 3 bases and J by 11 bases, with 11 bases between the two germline ends. The DNA for the CDR3 is TGTGCCAGCAGCTTCAGCGGGAGGGCCCAGCATTTT. This translates into CASSFSGRAQHF.

Turning to this clonotype: This may arise from a read error, as a much more abundant clone is one base away. The chain has TRBV7-9 and TRBJ1-5, with 9 positions matching TRBD1. CDR3 length equals 19 residues. Germline V lookup: CDR1 SEHNR, CDR2 FQNEAQ (reference sequence). CDR3 nucleotide sequence: TGTGCCGGCAGCCCTATTGGAGGGGGACAGGGAGGAGGCAATCAGCCCCAGCATTTT. Translation: CAGSPIGGGQGGGNQPQHF.

The rearrangement links TRBV9 to TRBJ2-1; D is unresolved. The germline V gene has CDR1 SGDLS and CDR2 YYNGEE. The CDR3 is 11 residues long. V was pared by 7 bases and J by 9 bases, with 11 bases between. CDR3 region: CASGNSIEQFF. In DNA, the CDR3 is TGTGCCAGCGGGAACTCTATTGAGCAGTTCTTC.